Below are 32 T cell receptor beta chains sequenced from a single sample in a study of blood T cell repertoires in COVID-19. Data came from immunoSEQ multiplex PCR; TCRdb stores just in-frame clones and leaves some out. This sample has approximately 160,000 clones, with approximately 88% found just once. The sequenced sample consisted of peripheral blood. These receptors originate from a woman of 80 years or more with active or convalescent COVID-19.

The V and J genes are TRBV6-4 and TRBJ1-6, with a possible D match to TRBD1 (5 bases). Trimming cost V 3 bases and J 7 bases, with 10 bases left between them. The CDR3 runs 14 residues. Germline-derived CDR1 and CDR2 are MRHNA and SNTAGT. The CDR3 sequence is CASSDDSPNSPLHF. Here the CDR3 DNA reads TGTGCCAGCAGTGATGACAGCCCGAATTCACCCCTCCACTTT.

This chain links TRBV19 with TRBJ2-6; 7 positions match TRBD1. Trimming removed 3 bases from V and 4 bases from J; junction bases left unmatched: 3. Germline CDR1 and CDR2: LNHDA and SQIVND (reference sequence). The CDR3 is 15 amino acids. DNA of the CDR3: TGTGCCAGTAGTATGACAGGGCCAGGGGCCAACGTCCTGACTTTC. It codes for CASSMTGPGANVLTF.

V and J are TRBV5-4 and TRBJ2-5, with a tentative D call TRBD1 (6 bases). The CDR3 consists of 15 residues. Germline V gene data show CDR1 as SGHNT and CDR2 as YYREEE (reference sequence). V gave up 0 bases and J gave up 5 bases, with 14 bases separating them. The CDR3 here is CASSLEGDTAETQYF. The CDR3 region has the DNA TGTGCCAGCAGCTTGGAAGGGGACACCGCCGAGACCCAGTACTTC.

The V and J genes are TRBV29-1 and TRBJ2-7, with a possible D match to TRBD1 (6 bases). Trimming shortened V by 6 bases and J by 0 bases, and 15 bases separated the two germline ends. From germline, CDR1 is SQVTM and CDR2 ANQGSEA. The CDR3 length is 14 residues. The CDR3 here is CSVARQGYSYEQYF. The CDR3 DNA follows: TGCAGCGTCGCACGGCAGGGGTACTCCTACGAGCAGTACTTC.

This clone came up a few times. J is TRBJ1-1 and V is TRBV5-1; D not certain. This CDR3 is built from 12 residues. Deletions cut 5 bases from V and 0 bases from J, with 5 bases between. Germline V gene lookup returns CDR1 SGHRS and CDR2 YFSETQ. The CDR3 loop is CASREVNTEAFF. The DNA for the CDR3 is TGCGCCAGCAGAGAGGTGAACACTGAAGCTTTCTTT.

This sequence joins TRBV4-1 and TRBJ1-1, with 7 positions matching TRBD1. Germline V lookup: CDR1 MGHRA, CDR2 YSYEKL. This CDR3 has 17 amino acids. With 0 bases clipped from V and 5 bases from J, the junction kept 12 bases outside the gene matches. CDR3 nucleotide sequence: TGCGCCAGCAGCCAAGATGCACAGACAGGGTCAAGGACTGAAGCTTTCTTT. Translation: CASSQDAQTGSRTEAFF.

This chain links TRBV5-1 with TRBJ2-5, with 7 positions matching TRBD2. Germline loops: CDR1 SGHRS, CDR2 YFSETQ. Trimming took 5 bases from V and 3 from J; bases not matched to a gene: 4. The CDR3 runs to 13 residues. The CDR3 DNA follows: TGCGCCAGCAGTTCCGCGGGGGAAGAGACCCAGTACTTC. The encoded protein is CASSSAGEETQYF.

The V call is TRBV3-1 (or the pseudogene TRBV3-2), the J call TRBJ1-1; D is unresolved. Per the germline V gene, CDR1 is LGHDT and CDR2 is YNNKEL (reference sequence). The ends were cut back, 5 bases at V and 1 base at J, with 17 bases in the middle. This CDR3 is 16 amino acids long. CDR3 in amino acids: CASSLGSANPNTEAFF. DNA for the CDR3: TGTGCCAGCAGCTTGGGCTCGGCGAACCCGAACACTGAAGCTTTCTTT.

J is TRBJ1-6 and V is TRBV5-4; D unresolved. Germline CDR1 reads SGHNT; CDR2 reads YYREEE (reference sequence). The V end was cut by 4 bases, the J end by 7 bases, with 15 bases between. The CDR3 is 15 amino acids. CDR3 region: CASSRDGDRNSPLHF. Written as DNA, the CDR3 is TGTGCCAGCAGCCGTGACGGGGATAGGAATTCACCCCTCCACTTT.

The CDR3 reads CASSSTGGADSPLHF. CDR3 bases: TGTGCCAGTAGTTCAACAGGGGGCGCGGATTCACCCCTCCACTTT. The chain employs TRBV19 and TRBJ1-6, with 9 bases that match TRBD1. J gave up 8 bases and V 5 bases, and 7 bases lay outside the gene matches. The CDR3 runs 15 residues. Looked up from germline, CDR1 is LNHDA and CDR2 is SQIVND (reference sequence).

The chain joins TRBV5-4 to TRBJ2-7; 7 nucleotides agree with TRBD2. The CDR3 totals 16 residues. CDR1 is SGHNT and CDR2 is YYREEE in the germline V gene (reference sequence). The V and J ends lost 2 bases and 5 bases, in that order; junction bases with no gene match: 13. CDR3 amino acids: CASSFRGAGRGHEQYF. The DNA for the CDR3 is TGTGCCAGCAGCTTTCGGGGCGCTGGGAGGGGCCACGAGCAGTACTTC.

The CDR3 here is CASSQGAGSGKLFF. CDR3 DNA sequence: TGTGCCAGCAGCCAAGGGGCAGGAAGTGGGAAACTGTTTTTT. V usage is TRBV3-1 (or the pseudogene TRBV3-2) and J usage is TRBJ1-4, with no clear D. The CDR3 length is 14 residues. Germline V gene sequence: CDR1 LGHDT, CDR2 YNNKEL (reference sequence). V was shortened by 1 base and J by 11 bases, with 14 bases between the two germline ends.

The genes are TRBV2 and TRBJ1-4; no firm D call. The length of the CDR3 is 15 residues. Trimming cost V 4 bases and J 5 bases, with 14 bases left between them. Per germline, CDR1 SNHLY and CDR2 FYNNEI. The CDR3 region is CASSVTRVTNEKLFF. DNA of the CDR3: TGTGCCAGCAGTGTTACGCGAGTAACCAATGAAAAACTGTTTTTT.

The CDR3 protein is CASSRDSSNQPQHF. For the CDR3, the DNA is TGTGCCAGCAGCCGGGACAGCTCCAATCAGCCCCAGCATTTT. The chain recombines TRBV7-9 with TRBJ1-5, with 7 bases aligning to TRBD1. Germline loops: CDR1 SEHNR, CDR2 FQNEAQ (reference sequence). J gave up 3 bases and V 5 bases, and 4 bases lay outside the gene matches. The CDR3 length is 14 residues.

The V and J genes are TRBV19 and TRBJ1-2; 10 bases are shared with TRBD1. This CDR3 has 17 amino acids. V lost 1 base and J lost 3; bases outside the gene matches: 8. CDR1 is LNHDA, CDR2 SQIVND, per germline (reference sequence). In DNA, the CDR3 is TGTGCCAGTAGTATAGTCCTAGGGGGACAGGGGTACTATGGCTACACCTTC. It specifies CASSIVLGGQGYYGYTF.

The chain couples TRBV11-2 to TRBJ2-5; 9 bases align to TRBD2. CDR3 length equals 16 residues. Trimming took 5 bases from V and 5 from J; bases not matched to a gene: 12. Germline V gives CDR1 SGHAT, CDR2 FQNNGV. In DNA, the CDR3 is TGTGCCAGCAGCCGGAGTAGGGCGGGGGGGCCTGAGACCCAGTACTTC. Protein sequence: CASSRSRAGGPETQYF.

The table lists this clone with a few counts. The chain uses TRBV5-8 and TRBJ1-2, with 9 bases that match TRBD1. J gave up 2 bases and V 3 bases, and 8 bases lay outside the gene matches. Germline assignment: CDR1 SGHTS and CDR2 YDEGEE. CDR3 size: 16 residues. The CDR3 reads CASSSQGAPLNYGYTF. CDR3 DNA: TGTGCCAGCAGCTCACAGGGGGCACCCCTCAACTATGGCTACACCTTC. The whole variable domain, filled in from reference TRBV5-8 and TRBJ1-2, reads EAGVTQSPTHLIKTRGQQATLRCSPISGHTSVYWYQQALGLGLQFLLWYDEGEERNRGNFPPRFSGRQFPNYSSELNVNALELEDSALYLCASSSQGAPLNYGYTFGSGTRLTVV.

The chain recombines TRBV6-1 with TRBJ1-5; possible D gene TRBD1, 5 bases. Trimming removed 3 bases at V and 3 bases at J, with 12 bases between. Germline CDR1 reads MNHNS; CDR2 reads SASEGT. This CDR3 comprises 15 residues. This CDR3 reads CASSEDTQFNQPQHF. The CDR3 DNA reads TGTGCCAGCAGTGAGGACACTCAGTTCAATCAGCCCCAGCATTTT.

Details on this clone: The germline gene is not matched at one end of the junction; a read error may be the cause. The chain carries TRBV7-7 and TRBJ2-1; 7 nucleotides align to TRBD2. The length of the CDR3 is 15 residues. Germline V CDR1 and CDR2: SSHAT, FNYEAQ (reference sequence). CDR3 protein: CASSLERGLYNEQFF. The CDR3 DNA reads TGTGCTAGCAGCCTCGAGCGGGGCCTCTACAATGAGCAGTTCTTC.

This chain joins TRBV10-3 and TRBJ2-7, with 11 nucleotides matching TRBD1. V shed 0 bases, J shed 7 bases, and the junction held 5 bases outside the gene matches. The CDR3 consists of 15 residues. CDR1 is ENHRY and CDR2 is SYGVKD in the germline V gene. The CDR3 region has the DNA TGTGCCATCAGTGAGTCTGGACAGGGGGCAGAAGAGCAGTACTTC. Translated: CAISESGQGAEEQYF.

The CDR3 nucleotides are TGTGCCAGCAGTGATCCCAGAGATACGCAGTATTTT. It encodes CASSDPRDTQYF. The genes are TRBV6-1 and TRBJ2-3; D remains unclear. Germline CDR1 reads MNHNS; CDR2 reads SASEGT. The V end lost 3 bases, the J end lost 5 bases, and 6 bases lay between the germline ends. The length of the CDR3 is 12 residues.

The V and J genes are TRBV7-2 and TRBJ1-3; no firm D call. Germline-derived CDR1 and CDR2 are SGHTA and FQGNSA. CDR3 length equals 17 residues. Deletions cut 1 base from V and 0 bases from J, with 13 bases between. This CDR3 is CASSLEVRWSSGNTIYF. CDR3 nucleotide sequence: TGTGCCAGCAGCTTAGAAGTTAGGTGGAGCTCTGGAAACACCATATATTTT.

This chain links TRBV4-2 with TRBJ1-5; the D is unclear. This CDR3 region has 13 residues. Germline CDR1 and CDR2: LGHNA and YNFKEQ. Trimming cost V 5 bases and J 4 bases, with 9 bases left between them. CDR3 DNA sequence: TGTGCCAGCAGCTCCAGGCAGAATCAGCCCCAGCATTTT. Its translation is CASSSRQNQPQHF.

The rearrangement uses TRBV10-3 and TRBJ1-1; the D gene is possibly TRBD1 (5 bases). The CDR3 loop spans 14 amino acids. Germline-derived CDR1 and CDR2 are ENHRY and SYGVKD. The V gene lost 4 bases and the J gene lost 5 bases, with 14 bases spanning the gap. CDR3 coding DNA: TGTGCCATCAGTGCTTTGGAGGGGAGAACTGAAGCTTTCTTT. It is translated as CAISALEGRTEAFF.

V and J are TRBV5-1 and TRBJ2-1; 7 positions match TRBD1. Losses at the gene ends were 1 base for V and 7 bases for J; bases not matched to a gene: 2. This CDR3 spans 13 amino acids. CDR1 is SGHRS, CDR2 YFSETQ, per germline. CDR3 region: CASSLLQGNEQFF. CDR3 DNA: TGCGCCAGCAGCTTGTTACAGGGGAATGAGCAGTTCTTC.

This chain links TRBV12-5 with TRBJ2-5; perhaps TRBD2 as D (7 bases). Trimming left V 5 bases short and J 4 bases short, with 35 bases between. The CDR3 has 21 amino acids. Germline CDR1 LGHNT, CDR2 FRNRAP. The CDR3 bases are TGTGCTAGTGGTCTATACCCGGGCCTTAAGATAGGGGGGGACCGTGCAGAGACCCAGTACTTC. Amino acid sequence: CASGLYPGLKIGGDRAETQYF.

This clone was found once. This chain joins TRBV1 and TRBJ2-3; TRBD2 is taken as the D call from the table, unchecked against the DNA. TRBV1 has pseudogene status. The CDR3 is made up of 15 amino acids. DNA for the CDR3: TGCACCAGCAGCGCCCGGACTAGCCTCGCAGATACGCAGTATTTT. The encoded protein is CTSSARTSLADTQYF.

The chain carries TRBV10-3 and TRBJ1-5; D is possibly TRBD1 (5 bases). The CDR3 runs to 14 residues. Deletions cut 5 bases from V and 2 bases from J, with 10 bases between. Germline V lookup: CDR1 ENHRY, CDR2 SYGVKD. The CDR3 nucleotides are TGTGCCATCAGTTCAGACAGCCGCAATCAGCCCCAGCATTTT. It is translated as CAISSDSRNQPQHF.

The chain joins TRBV11-2 to TRBJ1-4; no clear D gene. The CDR3 runs to 15 residues. CDR1 is SGHAT, CDR2 FQNNGV, per germline. The germline V and J ends were trimmed by 3 bases and 0 bases, with 8 bases remaining between them. The CDR3 nucleotides are TGTGCCAGCAGCTTCTCTTCTACAACTAATGAAAAACTGTTTTTT. Protein: CASSFSSTTNEKLFF.

Here the CDR3 reads CASRPGQKIYEQYF. The CDR3 DNA sequence: TGTGCCAGCAGACCGGGACAGAAAATCTACGAGCAGTACTTC. V usage is TRBV27 and J usage is TRBJ2-7; the match to TRBD1 covers 7 bases. The germline CDR1 and CDR2 sequences are MNHEY and SMNVEV (reference sequence). This CDR3 spans 14 amino acids. The junction had 8 bases not matched to a gene; V was cut back by 6 bases and J by 3 bases.

The chain combines TRBV5-1 with TRBJ2-3; D might be TRBD2 (6 bases). The CDR3 is made up of 15 amino acids. Per germline, CDR1 SGHRS and CDR2 YFSETQ. The V end was cut by 2 bases, the J end by 0 bases, with 10 bases between. The CDR3 DNA follows: TGCGCCAGCAGCTTTCGTGGGGGGAGCACAGATACGCAGTATTTT. Amino acids: CASSFRGGSTDTQYF.

V and J are TRBV28 and TRBJ1-2; D gene unclear. Trimming removed 7 bases at V and 6 bases at J, with 15 bases between. The CDR3 runs 13 residues. The germline CDR1 and CDR2 sequences are MDHEN and SYDVKM. The CDR3 protein is CASIPGGEHGYTF. CDR3 coding DNA: TGTGCCAGCATCCCCGGCGGCGAGCATGGCTACACCTTC.